Detailed here is one TCR beta chain. Its antigen is undetermined. The data originate from a study of cytomegalovirus exposure and HLA in healthy donors. Study outcomes and limitations: A cluster of highly shared sequence variants was likely a sequencing artifact. Cytomegalovirus-associated status was assigned to some 180 TCR beta chains. A later examination showed that TCR association rates differed by HLA locus, with DRB1 most and HLA-C fewest. For cytomegalovirus status, the classifier reportedly gave diagnoses with high specificity and sensitivity.

V was cut by 5 bases and J by 6 bases, with 10 bases left in between. Germline V gives CDR1 SNHLY, CDR2 FYNNEI. There are 12 residues in the CDR3. Primers for the PCR totalled 60 Vbeta and 13 Jbeta. Sequenced by immunoSEQ multiplex PCR; TCRdb stores in-frame clones only, minus some. The repertoire includes 85,000 to 100,000 clones, 64% of them detected once, and roughly 3% sits in the top ten. Sequencing input: PBMCs. The rearrangement links TRBV2 to TRBJ1-2; D remains ambiguous. The receptor's source is a man aged 60 to 75 in good health and CMV-seronegative. CDR3 DNA sequence: TGTGCCAGCAGTTATGGAACAGATGGCTACACCTTC. It is translated as CASSYGTDGYTF.